This TCR beta chain came from a study of blood T cell repertoires in COVID-19. Across the study: Whether acute or convalescent, the COVID-19 samples came from the United States, Italy and Spain. From T cells, B-cell-depleted T cells, or PBMCs came the material, which was cDNA or gDNA.

Patients of the Seattle cohort, enrolled during active infection, were followed longitudinally. Deletions cut 8 bases from V and 7 bases from J, with 18 bases between. Germline CDR1 is LNHDA and CDR2 is SQIVND (reference sequence). The CDR3 has 14 residues. As to this clone: The same CDR3 arises from other DNA sequences in this sample as well.

The protocol was immunoSEQ multiplex PCR, while the TCRdb copy is restricted to in-frame clones and leaves out a portion. The sample includes 250,000 to 350,000 clones, about nine tenths of them seen just once. Sequencing was performed on peripheral blood. The receptor comes from a woman in her twenties or thirties with COVID-19, enrolled during active disease. This chain uses TRBV19 with TRBJ1-5; D is possibly TRBD1 (6 bases). The CDR3 nucleotides are TGTGCCAGTTCCGAGACAGGTGGTAACCAGCCCCAGCATTTT. Its translation: CASSETGGNQPQHF.